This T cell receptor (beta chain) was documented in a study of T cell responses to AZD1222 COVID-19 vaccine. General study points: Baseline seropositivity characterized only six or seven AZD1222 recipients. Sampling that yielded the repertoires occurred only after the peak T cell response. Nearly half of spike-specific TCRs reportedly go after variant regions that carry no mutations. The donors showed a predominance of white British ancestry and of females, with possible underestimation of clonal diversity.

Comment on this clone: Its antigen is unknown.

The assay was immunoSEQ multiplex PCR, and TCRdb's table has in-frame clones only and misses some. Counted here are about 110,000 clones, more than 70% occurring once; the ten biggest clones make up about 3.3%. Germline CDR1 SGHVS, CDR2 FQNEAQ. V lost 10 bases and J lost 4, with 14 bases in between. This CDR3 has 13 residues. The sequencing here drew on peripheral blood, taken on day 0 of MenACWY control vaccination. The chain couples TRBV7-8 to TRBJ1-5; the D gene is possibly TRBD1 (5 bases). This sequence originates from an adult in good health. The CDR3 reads CAIARGLNQPQHF. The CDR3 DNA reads TGTGCCATCGCGAGGGGCCTAAATCAGCCCCAGCATTTT. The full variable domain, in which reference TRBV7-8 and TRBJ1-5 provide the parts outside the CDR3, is GAGVSQSPRYKVAKRGQDVALRCDPISGHVSLFWYQQALGQGPEFLTYFQNEAQLDKSGLPSDRFFAERPEGSVSTLKIQRTQQEDSAVYLCAIARGLNQPQHFGDGTRLSIL.